Following are 5 T cell receptor beta chains from one sample sequenced in a study of patients and donors after allogeneic stem cell transplantation. MiXCR, applied by TCRdb to the RT-PCR reads, yields one record per CDR3 protein. The sample holds about 200,000 distinct CDR3 sequences; around 41% are singletons and the top ten take about 35%. What was sequenced was blood, either unsorted or a sorted T cell fraction (not recorded which). The receptors stem from a human donor who was either an allogeneic HSCT recipient or a stem cell or donor lymphocyte infusion donor (not recorded which). It is not recorded whose cells these are; they may come from a transplant donor.

CDR3 bases: TGTGCCACCAGCAGAGATGGAGGTCACTTCTACAATGAGCAGTTCTTC. Protein: CATSRDGGHFYNEQFF. The rearrangement uses TRBV15 and TRBJ2-1, with D possibly TRBD2 on 5 matching bases. This CDR3 contains 16 residues. V lost 0 bases, J lost 3 bases, and 12 bases lay in between. Germline V gene sequence: CDR1 LNHNV, CDR2 YYDKDF (reference sequence).

This sequence joins TRBV6-6 and TRBJ2-5; D may correspond to TRBD1 or TRBD2 (5 bases each). The germline gives CDR1 MNHNY, CDR2 SVGAGI (reference sequence). The V end lost 2 bases, the J end lost 5 bases, and 12 bases lay between the germline ends. This CDR3 has 14 residues. CDR3 amino acids: CASSYGTGTETQYF. The CDR3 DNA is TGTGCCAGCAGTTACGGGACCGGGACGGAGACCCAGTACTTC.

This clonotype has just one count. V gene TRBV29-1 combines with J gene TRBJ2-7; D not certain. This CDR3 spans 11 amino acids. V was shortened by 7 bases and J by 1 base, with 8 bases between the two germline ends. Germline V gives CDR1 SQVTM, CDR2 ANQGSEA. DNA for the CDR3: TGCAGCGGGTACCATTCCTACGAGCAGTACTTC. Translating it yields CSGYHSYEQYF.

This clonotype was seen once. This chain uses TRBV5-6 with TRBJ2-1; 8 bases line up with TRBD1. Per germline, CDR1 SGHDT and CDR2 YYEEEE. This CDR3 comprises 16 residues. After removal of 0 bases from V and 5 bases from J, the junction contained 7 bases not matched to a gene. Written as DNA, the CDR3 is TGTGCCAGCAGCTTGGATGACAGGGGACGACACAATGAGCAGTTCTTC. It specifies CASSLDDRGRHNEQFF. Full variable domain (missing parts from reference TRBV5-6 and TRBJ2-1): DAGVTQSPTHLIKTRGQQVTLRCSPKSGHDTVSWYQQALGQGPQFIFQYYEEEERQRGNFPDRFSGHQFPNYSSELNVNALLLGDSALYLCASSLDDRGRHNEQFFGPGTRLTVL.

The gene calls are TRBV7-2 and TRBJ1-6, with D uncertain. The V gene's germline CDR1 is SGHTA and CDR2 FQGNSA. The CDR3 spans 17 residues. V lost 2 bases to trimming and J lost 3 bases, with 14 bases between them. CDR3 coding DNA: TGTGCCAGCAGCTTATACCTCCCGGCCAGCTATAATTCACCCCTCCACTTT. The encoded protein is CASSLYLPASYNSPLHF.